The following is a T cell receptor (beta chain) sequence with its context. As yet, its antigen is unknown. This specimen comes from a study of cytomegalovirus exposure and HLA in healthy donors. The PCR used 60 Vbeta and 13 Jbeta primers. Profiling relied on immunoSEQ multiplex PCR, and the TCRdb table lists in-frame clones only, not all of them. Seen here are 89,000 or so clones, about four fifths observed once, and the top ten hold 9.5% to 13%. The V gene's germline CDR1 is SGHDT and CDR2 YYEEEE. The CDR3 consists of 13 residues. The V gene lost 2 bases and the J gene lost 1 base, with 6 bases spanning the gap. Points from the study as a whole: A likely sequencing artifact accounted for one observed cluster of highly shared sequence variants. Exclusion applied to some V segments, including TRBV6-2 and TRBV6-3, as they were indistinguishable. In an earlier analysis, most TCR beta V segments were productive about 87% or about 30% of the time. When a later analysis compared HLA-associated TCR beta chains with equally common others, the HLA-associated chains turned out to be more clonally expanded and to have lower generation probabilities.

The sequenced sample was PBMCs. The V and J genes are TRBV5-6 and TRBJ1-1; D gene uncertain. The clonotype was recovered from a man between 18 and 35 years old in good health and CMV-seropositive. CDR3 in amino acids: CASSFYSNTEAFF. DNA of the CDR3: TGTGCCAGCAGCTTCTATTCGAACACTGAAGCTTTCTTT.